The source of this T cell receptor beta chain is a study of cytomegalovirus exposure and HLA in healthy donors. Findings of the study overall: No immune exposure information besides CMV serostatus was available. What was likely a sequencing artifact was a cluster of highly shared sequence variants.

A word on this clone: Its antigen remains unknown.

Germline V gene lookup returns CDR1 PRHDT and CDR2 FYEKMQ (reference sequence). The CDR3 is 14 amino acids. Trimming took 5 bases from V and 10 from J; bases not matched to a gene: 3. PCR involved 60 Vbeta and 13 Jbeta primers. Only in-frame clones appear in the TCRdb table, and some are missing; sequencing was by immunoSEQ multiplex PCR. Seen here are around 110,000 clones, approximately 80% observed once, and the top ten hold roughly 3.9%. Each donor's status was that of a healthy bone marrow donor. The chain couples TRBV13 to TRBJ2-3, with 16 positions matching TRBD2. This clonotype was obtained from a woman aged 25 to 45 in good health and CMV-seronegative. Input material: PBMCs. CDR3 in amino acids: CASSPGLAGGSQYF. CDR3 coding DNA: TGTGCCAGCAGCCCGGGACTAGCGGGAGGGTCGCAGTATTTT.